The sequence of this T cell receptor beta chain was determined in a study of blood T cell repertoires in COVID-19. Study information: Italy, Spain and the United States were the sources of the convalescent and acute COVID-19 samples. PBMCs, B-cell-depleted T cells, or T cells provided the cDNA or gDNA that made up the material.

CDR1 is SNHLY and CDR2 is FYNNEI in the germline V gene. V lost 8 bases to trimming and J lost 7 bases; unmatched junction nucleotides: 10. The CDR3 loop spans 13 amino acids. As originally analysed: Nucleated cell counts were estimated from reference gene primer amplification. Some clones are missing from TCRdb's copy, which holds only in-frame ones; the method was immunoSEQ multiplex PCR. V and J calls and clone size are as listed in that table; D and trimming were resolved from the DNA. This sample has some 150,000 clones, with 80% to 90% found just once. Sequenced: peripheral blood. This sequence joins TRBV2 and TRBJ2-5, with 7 nucleotides matching TRBD2. The origin of this receptor is a woman aged 45-60 years in a cohort sampled during active or convalescent COVID-19. The CDR3 loop is CASGGDGAGTQYF. The CDR3 DNA follows: TGTGCCAGCGGGGGGGACGGGGCTGGGACCCAGTACTTC.